This T cell receptor (beta chain) emerged from a study of shared clonotypes between healthy human individuals. CDR3 length: 15 residues. From germline, CDR1 is MDHEN and CDR2 SYDVKM. J was trimmed by 3 bases and V by 6 bases; bases with no gene match: 7. Sequenced by immunoSEQ multiplex PCR; TCRdb stores in-frame clones only, minus some. The table includes a few million clones, approximately 94% detected once. Sequenced input: naive CD4+ T cells sorted from blood. Documented subset: CD45RA+ positively selected. This receptor was taken from a man between 18 and 35 years old in good health. The chain joins TRBV28 to TRBJ1-5; TRBD1 matches 8 bases. The CDR3 sequence: CASSPNRGYNQPQHF. DNA for the CDR3: TGTGCCAGCAGCCCGAACAGGGGGTACAATCAGCCCCAGCATTTT.